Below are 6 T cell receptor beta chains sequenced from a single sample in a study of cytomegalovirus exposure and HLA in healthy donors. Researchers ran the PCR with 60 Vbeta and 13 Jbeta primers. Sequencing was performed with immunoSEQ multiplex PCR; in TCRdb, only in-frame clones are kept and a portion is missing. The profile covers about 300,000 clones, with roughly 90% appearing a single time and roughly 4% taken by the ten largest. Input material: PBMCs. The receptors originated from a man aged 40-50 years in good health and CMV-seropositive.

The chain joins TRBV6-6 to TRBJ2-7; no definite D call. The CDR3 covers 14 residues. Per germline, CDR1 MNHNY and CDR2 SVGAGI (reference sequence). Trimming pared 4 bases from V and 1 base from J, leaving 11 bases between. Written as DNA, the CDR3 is TGTGCCAGCAGTTTCTCGGGCCTTTCCTACGAGCAGTACTTC. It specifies CASSFSGLSYEQYF.

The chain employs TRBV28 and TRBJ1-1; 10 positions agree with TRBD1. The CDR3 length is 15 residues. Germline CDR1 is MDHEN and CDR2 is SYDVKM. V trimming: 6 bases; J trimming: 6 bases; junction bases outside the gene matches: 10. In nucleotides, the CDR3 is TGTGCCAGCAGCCCGAGCACGGACAGGGGGGCTGAAGCTTTCTTT. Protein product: CASSPSTDRGAEAFF.

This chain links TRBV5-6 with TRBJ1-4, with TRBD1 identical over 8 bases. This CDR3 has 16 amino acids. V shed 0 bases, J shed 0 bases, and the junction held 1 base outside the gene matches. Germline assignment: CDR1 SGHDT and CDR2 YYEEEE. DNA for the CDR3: TGTGCCAGCAGCTTGGGGGACAGGACAACTAATGAAAAACTGTTTTTT. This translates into CASSLGDRTTNEKLFF.

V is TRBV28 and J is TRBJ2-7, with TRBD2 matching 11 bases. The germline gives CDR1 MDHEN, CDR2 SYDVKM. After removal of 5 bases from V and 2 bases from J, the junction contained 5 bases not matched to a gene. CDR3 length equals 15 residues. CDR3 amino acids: CASSIPGLAAYEQYF. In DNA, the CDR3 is TGTGCCAGCAGTATTCCGGGACTAGCGGCCTACGAGCAGTACTTC. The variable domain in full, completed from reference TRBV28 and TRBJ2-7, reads DVKVTQSSRYLVKRTGEKVFLECVQDMDHENMFWYRQDPGLGLRLIYFSYDVKMKEKGDIPEGYSVSREKKERFSLILESASTNQTSMYLCASSIPGLAAYEQYFGPGTRLTVT.

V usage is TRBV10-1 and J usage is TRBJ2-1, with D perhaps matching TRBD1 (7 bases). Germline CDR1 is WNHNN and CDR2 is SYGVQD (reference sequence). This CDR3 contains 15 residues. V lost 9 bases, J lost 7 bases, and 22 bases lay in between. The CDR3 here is CASSESARGVNEQFF. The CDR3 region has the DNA TGCGCCAGTAGCGAGTCGGCCAGGGGGGTGAATGAGCAGTTCTTC.

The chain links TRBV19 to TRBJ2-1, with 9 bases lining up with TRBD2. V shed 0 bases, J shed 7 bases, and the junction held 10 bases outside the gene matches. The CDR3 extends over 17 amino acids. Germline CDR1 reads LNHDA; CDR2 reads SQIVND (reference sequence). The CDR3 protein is CASSIDLASGNVNEQFF. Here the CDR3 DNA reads TGTGCCAGTAGTATAGATCTGGCTAGCGGGAATGTGAATGAGCAGTTCTTC.